This TCR beta chain was identified during a study of siplizumab effects on memory and regulatory T cells. Study findings and constraints: Apparently key alloresponse contributors, naive T cells also seemed more diverse than memory cells.

Trimming removed 5 bases at V and 6 bases at J, with 14 bases between. The germline V gene encodes CDR1 SGHTA and CDR2 FQGNSA. The CDR3 runs 13 residues. A word on this clone: Antigen: not known.

Measured with immunoSEQ multiplex PCR; TCRdb has only the in-frame clones, and not every one. The sample consists of 87,000 or so clones, nearly 95% of them appearing once. Input material: non-Treg CD4+ T cells sorted from blood. The clonotype originates from a human donor in good health. The V call is TRBV7-2, the J call TRBJ2-7, with D possibly being TRBD2 (5 bases). The CDR3 here is CASSDPGNIEQYF. As DNA, the CDR3 is TGTGCCAGCAGCGACCCGGGAAACATCGAGCAGTACTTC.